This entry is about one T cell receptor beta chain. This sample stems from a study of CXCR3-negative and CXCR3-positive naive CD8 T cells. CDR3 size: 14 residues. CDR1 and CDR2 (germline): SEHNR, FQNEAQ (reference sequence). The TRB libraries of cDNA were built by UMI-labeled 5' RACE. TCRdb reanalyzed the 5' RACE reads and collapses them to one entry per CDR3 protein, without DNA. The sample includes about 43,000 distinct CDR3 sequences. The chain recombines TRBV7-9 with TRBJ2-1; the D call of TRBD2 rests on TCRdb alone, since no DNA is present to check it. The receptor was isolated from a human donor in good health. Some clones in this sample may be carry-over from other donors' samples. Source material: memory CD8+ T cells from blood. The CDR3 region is CASGNSGGYNEQFF.